The source of this T cell receptor beta chain is a study of T cells in Graves' hyperthyroidism and ophthalmopathy. Study-wide context: The blood sample was taken at first diagnosis, before treatment began.

TCR beta CDR3 regions were amplified from RNA. The HTBI set primed first-round TCR CDR3 RT-PCR. MiXCR was run by TCRdb on the multiplex PCR reads, yielding one entry per CDR3 protein. This sample has over 250,000 distinct CDR3 sequences, with roughly an eighth found just once. V lost 5 bases and J lost 8; bases outside the gene matches: 6. Germline CDR1 LNHDA, CDR2 SQIVND (reference sequence). The length of the CDR3 is 14 residues. This clonotype has only a few counts. Clinical Activity Scores of at least 3, NOSPECS grades of at least 4 and durations under 3 months characterized ophthalmopathy patients.

The material sequenced was blood. The chain is built from TRBV19 and TRBJ2-5; 12 nucleotides agree with TRBD2. The receptor comes from a woman aged 35 to 49 with Graves' ophthalmopathy. The CDR3 DNA reads as TGTGCCAGTAGTCCCCAGACTAGCGGGGGAACCCAGTACTTC. It encodes CASSPQTSGGTQYF.